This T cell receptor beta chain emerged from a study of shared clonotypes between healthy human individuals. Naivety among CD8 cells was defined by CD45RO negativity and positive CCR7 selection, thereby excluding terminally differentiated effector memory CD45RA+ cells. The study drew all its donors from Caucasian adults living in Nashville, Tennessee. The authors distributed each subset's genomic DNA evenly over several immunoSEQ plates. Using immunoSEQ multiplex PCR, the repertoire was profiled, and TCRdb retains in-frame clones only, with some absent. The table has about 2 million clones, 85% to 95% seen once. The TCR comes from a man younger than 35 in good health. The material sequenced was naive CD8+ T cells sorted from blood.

CDR3 amino acids: CASSPSGTDQETQYF. The CDR3 nucleotides are TGTGCCAGCAGCCCCTCCGGGACCGATCAAGAGACCCAGTACTTC. This chain links TRBV11-2 with TRBJ2-5; D assignment may be TRBD1 or TRBD2 (5 bases each). The CDR3 is 15 amino acids. V shed 5 bases and J shed 2 bases, with 15 bases lying between them. The germline CDR1 and CDR2 sequences are SGHAT and FQNNGV.